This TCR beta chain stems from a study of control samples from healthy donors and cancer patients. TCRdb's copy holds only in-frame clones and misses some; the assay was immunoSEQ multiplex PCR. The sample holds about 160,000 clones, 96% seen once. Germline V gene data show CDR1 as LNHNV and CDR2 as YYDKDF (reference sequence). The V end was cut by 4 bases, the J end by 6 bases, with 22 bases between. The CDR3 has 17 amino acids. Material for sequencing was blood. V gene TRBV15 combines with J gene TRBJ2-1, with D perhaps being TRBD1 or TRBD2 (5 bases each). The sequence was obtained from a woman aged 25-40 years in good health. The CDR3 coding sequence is TGTGCCACCAGCAATGAGGGACCAGGAAGGGCTAGCAATGAGCAGTTCTTC. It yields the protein CATSNEGPGRASNEQFF.